Following are 29 T cell receptor beta chains from one sample sequenced in a study of identical twins. TCRdb re-analysed the 5' RACE reads in MiXCR, keeping a single row per CDR3 protein. The sample includes roughly 240,000 distinct CDR3 sequences, 6% to 8% of them seen just once. The data were also submitted as part of a second study, on yellow fever vaccine responses in identical twins.

Sequenced sample: CD8+ T cells sorted from blood. The origin of the receptors is a woman aged 18-35 years in good health.

The chain recombines TRBV5-1 with TRBJ2-1; a weak D match, TRBD1 (5 bases). This CDR3 spans 16 amino acids. The ends were cut back, 7 bases at V and 6 bases at J, with 23 bases in the middle. The germline V gene encodes CDR1 SGHRS and CDR2 YFSETQ. The CDR3 sequence: CASVAGSLFGFNEQFF. CDR3 in DNA: TGCGCCAGCGTGGCAGGGTCTTTGTTTGGGTTCAATGAGCAGTTCTTC.

The chain recombines TRBV14 with TRBJ2-2; no definite D call. The CDR3 contains 16 residues. V was cut by 4 bases and J by 6 bases, with 18 bases left in between. Germline V gene sequence: CDR1 SGHDN, CDR2 FVKESK. CDR3 nucleotide sequence: TGTGCCAGCAGCCCTTCTAGAGGCGCACCCGCCGGGGAGCTGTTTTTT. Translated, it gives CASSPSRGAPAGELFF. Together with reference TRBV14 and TRBJ2-2, the CDR3 gives the full variable domain: EAGVTQFPSHSVIEKGQTVTLRCDPISGHDNLYWYRRVMGKEIKFLLHFVKESKQDESGMPNNRFLAERTGGTYSTLKVQPAELEDSGVYFCASSPSRGAPAGELFFGEGSRLTVL.

The J gene is TRBJ2-3, the V gene TRBV4-1, with TRBD2 identical over 9 bases. There are 16 residues in the CDR3. The germline V gene has CDR1 MGHRA and CDR2 YSYEKL. V was clipped by 0 bases and J by 3 bases; unmatched bases: 4. The CDR3 loop reads CASSQELAGTTDTQYF. Here the CDR3 DNA reads TGCGCCAGCAGCCAAGAGCTAGCGGGGACTACAGATACGCAGTATTTT.

This clonotype was counted at least ten times. The rearrangement links TRBV20-1 to TRBJ2-1; 13 bases match TRBD2. Unmatched junction bases numbered 3, after V lost 0 bases and J lost 4 bases. The CDR3 runs 16 residues. Per germline, CDR1 DFQATT and CDR2 SNEGSKA (reference sequence). CDR3: CSARDRGLAGYNEQFF. The CDR3, as DNA: TGCAGTGCTAGAGATCGGGGACTAGCGGGATACAATGAGCAGTTCTTC.

This clonotype was seen a few times. CDR3 in amino acids: CASSQDGTDYYGYTF. In DNA form, the CDR3 reads TGCGCCAGCAGCCAAGACGGGACAGACTACTATGGCTACACCTTC. This sequence joins TRBV4-1 and TRBJ1-2; 7 bases agree with TRBD1. Looked up from germline, CDR1 is MGHRA and CDR2 is YSYEKL. The CDR3 sequence is 15 residues long. Trimming removed 0 bases from V and 3 bases from J; junction bases left unmatched: 4.

This clonotype has ten or more counts. This chain uses TRBV6-4 with TRBJ2-2, with D unresolved. The CDR3 runs to 14 residues. Germline lookup yields CDR1 MRHNA and CDR2 SNTAGT. The V end lost 6 bases, the J end lost 3 bases, and 11 bases lay between the germline ends. CDR3 sequence reads: CASSRIIDTGELFF. CDR3 bases: TGTGCCAGCAGCCGAATCATAGACACCGGGGAGCTGTTTTTT.

This clonotype was counted between two and nine times. The CDR3 sequence is CASRGPTGQPHGGELFF. Written as DNA, the CDR3 is TGTGCCAGCAGGGGCCCCACTGGGCAGCCCCACGGCGGGGAGCTGTTTTTT. This rearrangement joins TRBV2 to TRBJ2-2; D is uncertain. The CDR3 is 17 amino acids. V shed 6 bases and J shed 7 bases, with 24 bases lying between them. Germline loops: CDR1 SNHLY, CDR2 FYNNEI.

V gene TRBV7-9 combines with J gene TRBJ2-1, with D perhaps being TRBD1 or TRBD2 (5 bases each). The CDR3 runs to 14 residues. V gave up 1 base and J gave up 5 bases, with 9 bases separating them. Germline V lookup: CDR1 SEHNR, CDR2 FQNEAQ (reference sequence). The CDR3 sequence: CASSLEGTNNEQFF. The CDR3 DNA reads TGTGCCAGCAGCTTAGAGGGGACCAACAATGAGCAGTTCTTC.

The rearrangement links TRBV27 to TRBJ2-1; the match to TRBD2 covers 8 bases. Germline assignment: CDR1 MNHEY and CDR2 SMNVEV (reference sequence). This CDR3 comprises 15 residues. J gave up 7 bases and V 7 bases, and 12 bases lay outside the gene matches. CDR3 region: CASTRSSGSRNEQFF. The CDR3 DNA reads TGTGCCAGCACCCGGAGCAGCGGGAGTAGGAATGAGCAGTTCTTC.

This chain links TRBV4-1 with TRBJ2-7; D might be TRBD2 (5 bases). The CDR3 sequence is 14 residues long. The V gene lost 1 base and the J gene lost 2 bases, with 9 bases spanning the gap. Germline V gene data show CDR1 as MGHRA and CDR2 as YSYEKL. CDR3 in DNA: TGCGCCAGCAGCCAAGCGAGCGGCGCCTACGAGCAGTACTTC. Residues: CASSQASGAYEQYF.

This clonotype was seen only a few times. The rearrangement links TRBV7-6 to TRBJ2-5, with TRBD2 identical over 9 bases. Trimming took 2 bases from V and 3 from J; bases not matched to a gene: 4. This CDR3 region has 15 residues. The germline V gene has CDR1 SGHVS and CDR2 FNYEAQ. The CDR3 coding sequence is TGTGCCAGCAGCTTAACGACTAGCGGAGAAGAGACCCAGTACTTC. It codes for CASSLTTSGEETQYF.

This clonotype occurred many times. V gene TRBV29-1 combines with J gene TRBJ2-1, with D possibly matching TRBD2 (6 bases). This CDR3 has 13 residues. Germline CDR1 reads SQVTM; CDR2 reads ANQGSEA. V shed 3 bases and J shed 2 bases, with 8 bases lying between them. CDR3 sequence: CSVDGGTYNEQFF. DNA of the CDR3: TGCAGCGTTGACGGGGGAACCTACAATGAGCAGTTCTTC.

This clonotype was seen ten or more times. V gene TRBV29-1 combines with J gene TRBJ1-2; a weak D match, TRBD1 (5 bases). In germline, CDR1 is SQVTM, CDR2 ANQGSEA. The CDR3 covers 15 residues. Trimming took 5 bases from V and 4 from J, leaving 20 bases between them. CDR3 coding DNA: TGCAGCGTTCAAGGGGACCCAGAAGAGGTCTATGGCTACACCTTC. As protein: CSVQGDPEEVYGYTF.

Many counts were recorded for this clonotype. This sequence joins TRBV4-1 and TRBJ1-1; the D gene is possibly TRBD1 (6 bases). The CDR3 runs to 13 residues. In germline, CDR1 is MGHRA, CDR2 YSYEKL. The V gene lost 0 bases and the J gene lost 7 bases, with 9 bases spanning the gap. The CDR3 region is CASSQDRGIEAFF. The CDR3 DNA is TGCGCCAGCAGCCAAGACAGGGGAATTGAAGCTTTCTTT.

This clonotype showed up many times. The rearrangement uses TRBV11-2 and TRBJ2-1, with D perhaps matching TRBD2 (6 bases). The length of the CDR3 is 15 residues. Trimming left V 5 bases short and J 3 bases short, with 14 bases between. Germline assignment: CDR1 SGHAT and CDR2 FQNNGV. The CDR3 sequence is CASSETRTIYNEQFF. The CDR3 nucleotides are TGTGCCAGCAGCGAAACCCGGACTATCTACAATGAGCAGTTCTTC. The full variable domain, in which reference TRBV11-2 and TRBJ2-1 provide the parts outside the CDR3, is EAGVAQSPRYKIIEKRQSVAFWCNPISGHATLYWYQQILGQGPKLLIQFQNNGVVDDSQLPKDRFSAERLKGVDSTLKIQPAKLEDSAVYLCASSETRTIYNEQFFGPGTRLTVL.

The chain uses TRBV24-1 and TRBJ2-5, with 8 bases identical to TRBD1. J gave up 5 bases and V 7 bases, and 5 bases lay outside the gene matches. The germline gives CDR1 KGHDR, CDR2 SFDVKD. CDR3 length equals 13 residues. CDR3 in amino acids: CATRLTGEETQYF. The CDR3 nucleotides are TGTGCCACCAGATTGACAGGGGAGGAGACCCAGTACTTC.

CDR3 DNA sequence: TGTGCCAGCAGCTTAGATGGGGGGAGCACAGATACGCAGTATTTT. It yields the protein CASSLDGGSTDTQYF. This rearrangement joins TRBV7-8 to TRBJ2-3; maybe TRBD2 (6 bases). The CDR3 runs to 15 residues. Trimming pared 1 base from V and 0 bases from J, leaving 8 bases between. CDR1 SGHVS and CDR2 FQNEAQ come from the germline V gene.

This clonotype was observed a few times. The rearrangement joins TRBV27 to TRBJ1-1; D is undetermined. This CDR3 is built from 14 residues. Germline V gene data show CDR1 as MNHEY and CDR2 as SMNVEV (reference sequence). The germline V and J ends were trimmed by 4 bases and 6 bases, with 15 bases remaining between them. The CDR3 DNA sequence: TGTGCCAGCAGTTCCCGGGCGGCTCGACCTGAAGCTTTCTTT. Translation gives CASSSRAARPEAFF.

This clonotype occurred many times. The chain combines TRBV12-3 or TRBV12-4 with TRBJ2-1, with 7 bases that match TRBD1. There are 14 residues in the CDR3. J lost 4 bases, V lost 6 bases, and 6 bases had no gene match. CDR3: CASSRDSVYNEQFF. The DNA for the CDR3 is TGTGCCAGCAGCCGGGACAGCGTTTACAATGAGCAGTTCTTC.

This clonotype has more than one count but fewer than ten. This chain connects TRBV6-5 to TRBJ1-2, with D maybe TRBD1 (6 bases). The CDR3 has 13 amino acids. Germline V lookup: CDR1 MNHEY, CDR2 SVGAGI. Between the trimmed V and J ends, which lost 0 bases and 7 bases, there was a span of 9 bases. The CDR3, as DNA: TGTGCCAGCAGTTACTCGGGGGGCGCTGGCTACACCTTC. It is translated as CASSYSGGAGYTF.

There are many counts of this clonotype. This chain links TRBV15 with TRBJ2-2; 10 nucleotides match TRBD2. CDR1 LNHNV and CDR2 YYDKDF come from the germline V gene (reference sequence). The V gene end was trimmed by 0 bases and the J gene end by 7 bases; junction bases not matched to a gene: 2. This CDR3 spans 15 amino acids. CDR3 DNA: TGTGCCACCAGCAGAGATGGACTAGCGGACGGGGAGCTGTTTTTT. Translating it yields CATSRDGLADGELFF.

The chain uses TRBV11-2 and TRBJ1-6; D is unresolved. Deletions cut 7 bases from V and 5 bases from J, with 12 bases between. Germline V gene sequence: CDR1 SGHAT, CDR2 FQNNGV. The CDR3 extends over 14 amino acids. CDR3 in amino acids: CASNFARDNSPLHF. For the CDR3, the DNA is TGTGCCAGCAACTTCGCACGAGATAATTCACCCCTCCACTTT.

CDR3 in amino acids: CASGQYGAFF. The CDR3, as DNA: TGTGCCAGCGGACAATACGGAGCTTTCTTT. V is TRBV27 and J is TRBJ1-1, with a tentative D call TRBD1 (5 bases). Trimming took off 8 bases at V and 10 bases at J, with 11 bases between the two ends. This CDR3 spans 10 amino acids. Germline CDR1 is MNHEY and CDR2 is SMNVEV (reference sequence).

Ten or more counts support this clonotype. This chain joins TRBV27 and TRBJ2-5; D may be TRBD2 (7 bases). Between the trimmed V and J ends, which lost 5 bases and 0 bases, there was a span of 22 bases. CDR1 and CDR2 (germline): MNHEY, SMNVEV (reference sequence). The CDR3 has 18 amino acids. CDR3 loop: CASSLLSPRGGNQETQYF. The CDR3 DNA sequence: TGTGCCAGCAGTCTCCTCTCCCCAAGGGGGGGGAACCAAGAGACCCAGTACTTC.

This chain uses TRBV27 with TRBJ2-1; D is perhaps TRBD2 (5 bases). V lost 4 bases and J 5 bases, leaving 9 bases between the germline ends. This CDR3 spans 13 amino acids. Germline V lookup: CDR1 MNHEY, CDR2 SMNVEV (reference sequence). CDR3 loop: CASSWGENNEQFF. DNA for the CDR3: TGTGCCAGCAGTTGGGGAGAAAACAATGAGCAGTTCTTC.

The CDR3 loop is CASRFRDQPYEQYF. DNA for the CDR3: TGTGCCAGCAGATTCCGGGACCAACCCTACGAGCAGTACTTC. The rearrangement uses TRBV27 and TRBJ2-7; D tentatively fits TRBD1 or TRBD2 (5 bases each). Germline CDR1 and CDR2: MNHEY and SMNVEV (reference sequence). There are 14 residues in the CDR3. The V and J ends lost 6 bases and 2 bases respectively, with 14 bases between them.

In this sample, this clonotype turned up many times. This CDR3 reads CASSLVFNEQFF. The CDR3 DNA is TGCGCCAGCAGCTTGGTCTTCAATGAGCAGTTCTTC. This sequence joins TRBV5-1 and TRBJ2-1; no clear D gene. The V end was cut by 0 bases, the J end by 6 bases, with 4 bases between. This CDR3 is built from 12 residues. Germline values: CDR1 SGHRS, CDR2 YFSETQ.

In the case of this clonotype: A much larger clone lies one base from this, so it may be a read error. The CDR3: CASSSAGLGTGELFF. The CDR3 DNA is TGTGCCAGCAGCTCAGCGGGGCTCGGCACCGGGGAGCTGTTTTTT. This chain joins TRBV13 and TRBJ2-2; TRBD2 agrees at 7 bases. This CDR3 is built from 15 residues. The V and J ends lost 4 bases and 4 bases, in that order; junction bases with no gene match: 6. Germline V gene sequence: CDR1 PRHDT, CDR2 FYEKMQ (reference sequence). Full variable domain (missing parts from reference TRBV13 and TRBJ2-2): AAGVIQSPRHLIKEKRETATLKCYPIPRHDTVYWYQQGPGQDPQFLISFYEKMQSDKGSIPDRFSAQQFSDYHSELNMSSLELGDSALYFCASSSAGLGTGELFFGEGSRLTVL.

This clonotype was seen ten or more times. The chain combines TRBV7-9 with TRBJ1-1; weak D call: TRBD1 (6 bases). The germline CDR1 and CDR2 sequences are SEHNR and FQNEAQ (reference sequence). The CDR3 is 13 residues long. The germline V and J ends were trimmed by 10 bases and 2 bases, with 14 bases remaining between them. CDR3 sequence (DNA): TGTGCCAACACACAGGGACCAAACACTGAAGCTTTCTTT. This encodes CANTQGPNTEAFF.